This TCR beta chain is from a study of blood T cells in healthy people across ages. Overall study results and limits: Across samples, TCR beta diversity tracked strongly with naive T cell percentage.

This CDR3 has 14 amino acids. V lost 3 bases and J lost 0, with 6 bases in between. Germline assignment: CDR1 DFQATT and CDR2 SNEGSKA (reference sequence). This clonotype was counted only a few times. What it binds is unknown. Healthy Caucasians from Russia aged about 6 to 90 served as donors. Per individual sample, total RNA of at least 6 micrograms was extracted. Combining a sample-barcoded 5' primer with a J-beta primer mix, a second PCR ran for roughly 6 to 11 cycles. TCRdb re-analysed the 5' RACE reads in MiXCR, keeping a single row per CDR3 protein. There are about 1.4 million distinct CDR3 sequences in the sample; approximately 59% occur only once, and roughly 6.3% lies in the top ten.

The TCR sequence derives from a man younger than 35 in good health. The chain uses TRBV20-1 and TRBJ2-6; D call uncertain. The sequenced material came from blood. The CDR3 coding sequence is TGCAGTGCTAGTCCGGGCTCTGGGGCCAACGTCCTGACTTTC. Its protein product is CSASPGSGANVLTF.